Below, 20 T cell receptor beta chains from the same sample are listed, as sequenced in a study of T cell responses to AZD1222 COVID-19 vaccine. The table came from immunoSEQ multiplex PCR; TCRdb's copy has only in-frame clones and leaves some out. The sample shows 95,000 to 150,000 clones, just under 90% of them seen only once. The source material was peripheral blood, sampled on day 0 of AZD1222 vaccination. The origin of the receptors is an adult in good health.

The chain combines TRBV18 with TRBJ1-6; D call uncertain. The germline gives CDR1 KGHSH, CDR2 LQKENI. CDR3 size: 15 residues. Trimming took off 1 base at V and 0 bases at J, with 4 bases between the two ends. CDR3 in amino acids: CASSPQDSYNSPLHF. CDR3 in DNA: TGTGCCAGCTCACCACAGGACTCCTATAATTCACCCCTCCACTTT.

This chain links TRBV28 with TRBJ1-3; D unclear. Trimming stripped 8 bases from V and 1 base from J, with 21 bases between. Germline loops: CDR1 MDHEN, CDR2 SYDVKM. The CDR3 is made up of 17 amino acids. The CDR3: CASQAGYRMASGNTIYF. In DNA, the CDR3 is TGTGCCAGCCAAGCTGGGTACAGAATGGCATCTGGAAACACCATATATTTT. The whole variable domain, filled in from reference TRBV28 and TRBJ1-3, reads DVKVTQSSRYLVKRTGEKVFLECVQDMDHENMFWYRQDPGLGLRLIYFSYDVKMKEKGDIPEGYSVSREKKERFSLILESASTNQTSMYLCASQAGYRMASGNTIYFGEGSWLTVV.

The J gene is TRBJ2-5, the V gene TRBV11-2; D remains unclear. The CDR3 loop spans 16 amino acids. Germline V CDR1 and CDR2: SGHAT, FQNNGV. V lost 5 bases and J lost 0, with 16 bases in between. The CDR3 region is CASSRYPQSYQETQYF. The CDR3 nucleotides read TGTGCCAGCAGCCGTTATCCCCAGAGCTACCAAGAGACCCAGTACTTC.

The V and J genes are TRBV19 and TRBJ1-5; D perhaps matches TRBD1 (5 bases). Germline CDR1 is LNHDA and CDR2 is SQIVND (reference sequence). V was trimmed by 3 bases and J by 3 bases, leaving 9 bases between them. This CDR3 has 14 amino acids. The CDR3 here is CASSMRGDNQPQHF. The DNA for the CDR3 is TGTGCCAGTAGTATGAGAGGGGACAATCAGCCCCAGCATTTT. Combining the CDR3 with reference TRBV19 and TRBJ1-5 gives the whole variable domain DGGITQSPKYLFRKEGQNVTLSCEQNLNHDAMYWYRQDPGQGLRLIYYSQIVNDFQKGDIAEGYSVSREKKESFPLTVTSAQKNPTAFYLCASSMRGDNQPQHFGDGTRLSIL.

The chain carries TRBV19 and TRBJ2-5, with D perhaps matching TRBD2 (6 bases). Between the trimmed V and J ends, which lost 1 base and 4 bases, there was a span of 10 bases. The CDR3 sequence is 14 residues long. Germline V gives CDR1 LNHDA, CDR2 SQIVND (reference sequence). CDR3 bases: TGTGCCAGTAGTATAGGCGGGAAGGTAGAGACCCAGTACTTC. Amino acids: CASSIGGKVETQYF. Supplemented by reference TRBV19 and TRBJ2-5, the full variable domain reads DGGITQSPKYLFRKEGQNVTLSCEQNLNHDAMYWYRQDPGQGLRLIYYSQIVNDFQKGDIAEGYSVSREKKESFPLTVTSAQKNPTAFYLCASSIGGKVETQYFGPGTRLLVL.

The chain links TRBV10-2 to TRBJ1-6, with D perhaps matching TRBD1 (5 bases). The germline V and J ends were trimmed by 0 bases and 7 bases, with 7 bases remaining between them. Germline V gives CDR1 WSHSY, CDR2 SAAADI. This CDR3 contains 14 residues. The CDR3 sequence: CASSESGHNSPLHF. The CDR3 nucleotides read TGCGCCAGCAGTGAGTCGGGGCACAATTCACCCCTCCACTTT.

The chain joins TRBV15 to TRBJ2-7; D is perhaps TRBD1 (6 bases). This CDR3 is built from 16 residues. CDR1 is LNHNV and CDR2 is YYDKDF in the germline V gene (reference sequence). Trimming removed 5 bases at V and 3 bases at J, with 20 bases between. CDR3 loop: CATSEGQSSPIYEQYF. CDR3 sequence (DNA): TGTGCCACCAGCGAAGGACAGTCCTCTCCTATCTACGAGCAGTACTTC. The entire variable domain, with the rest obtained from reference TRBV15 and TRBJ2-7, is as follows: DAMVIQNPRYQVTQFGKPVTLSCSQTLNHNVMYWYQQKSSQAPKLLFHYYDKDFNNEADTPDNFQSRRPNTSFCFLDIRSPGLGDTAMYLCATSEGQSSPIYEQYFGPGTRLTVT.

DNA of the CDR3: TGTGCCAGCACTCTAAGGAATGCTGGCTACACCTTC. This encodes CASTLRNAGYTF. The chain carries TRBV12-3 or TRBV12-4 and TRBJ1-2, with D unclear. The CDR3 is made up of 12 amino acids. V lost 7 bases and J 7 bases, leaving 13 bases between the germline ends.

J is TRBJ2-7 and V is TRBV4-1; no definite D call. CDR3 length: 16 residues. With 0 bases removed from V and 3 bases from J, the gap between germline ends came to 15 bases. Germline V gives CDR1 MGHRA, CDR2 YSYEKL. CDR3 loop: CASSQDPAPNDYEQYF. CDR3 DNA: TGCGCCAGCAGCCAAGACCCCGCCCCCAACGACTACGAGCAGTACTTC.

This clone came up a few times. The rearrangement joins TRBV28 to TRBJ2-7; TRBD2 matches at 12 bases. The trim removed 2 bases at V and 0 bases at J, leaving 5 bases unmatched. CDR1 MDHEN and CDR2 SYDVKM come from the germline V gene. The length of the CDR3 is 17 residues. CDR3 loop: CASSLKLAGGSSYEQYF. The CDR3 nucleotides read TGTGCCAGCAGTTTAAAACTAGCGGGGGGAAGCTCCTACGAGCAGTACTTC.

The chain uses TRBV7-9 and TRBJ1-5; TRBD1 matches at 7 bases. CDR1 is SEHNR and CDR2 is FQNEAQ in the germline V gene (reference sequence). V lost 4 bases to trimming and J lost 0 bases; unmatched junction nucleotides: 12. The CDR3 runs 18 residues. This CDR3 reads CASSSHTGTADSNQPQHF. The CDR3 DNA is TGTGCCAGCAGCTCACACACCGGGACAGCCGATAGCAATCAGCCCCAGCATTTT.

In DNA, the CDR3 is TGTGCCAGCACTTGGGGGTCGCTAAGGACCGGGGAGCTGTTTTTT. Encoded protein: CASTWGSLRTGELFF. This chain links TRBV7-9 with TRBJ2-2; TRBD1 or TRBD2 may be the D gene (5 bases each). Trimming left V 7 bases short and J 5 bases short, with 17 bases between. This CDR3 region has 15 residues. Germline V lookup: CDR1 SEHNR, CDR2 FQNEAQ (reference sequence). Based on the CDR3 plus reference TRBV7-9 and TRBJ2-2, the full variable domain is DTGVSQNPRHKITKRGQNVTFRCDPISEHNRLYWYRQTLGQGPEFLTYFQNEAQLEKSRLLSDRFSAERPKGSFSTLEIQRTEQGDSAMYLCASTWGSLRTGELFFGEGSRLTVL.

The chain is built from TRBV4-1 and TRBJ1-2; 8 positions match TRBD1. The germline V gene has CDR1 MGHRA and CDR2 YSYEKL. The ends lost 2 bases at V and 4 bases at J; junction bases unmatched: 3. The length of the CDR3 is 14 residues. CDR3: CASSQPDRAYGYTF. CDR3 bases: TGCGCCAGCAGCCAACCGGACAGGGCCTATGGCTACACCTTC.

This sequence joins TRBV7-8 and TRBJ1-6; D gene uncertain. V shed 7 bases and J shed 7 bases, with 17 bases lying between them. Germline CDR1 SGHVS, CDR2 FQNEAQ. The CDR3 is 15 residues long. Here the CDR3 reads CASTLNGVGNSPLHF. The CDR3 DNA reads as TGTGCCAGCACCCTTAATGGGGTCGGGAATTCACCCCTCCACTTT.

The chain combines TRBV6-1 with TRBJ2-7, with 7 bases aligning to TRBD1. This CDR3 region has 17 residues. Germline CDR1 MNHNS, CDR2 SASEGT. J lost 3 bases, V lost 1 base, and 12 bases had no gene match. In DNA form, the CDR3 reads TGTGCCAGCAGTGAAGGTTTGGCTCGGACAGGTGTCTACGAGCAGTACTTC. Amino acid sequence: CASSEGLARTGVYEQYF.

This chain links TRBV9 with TRBJ2-7; TRBD1 might be the D (5 bases). This CDR3 is built from 14 residues. V lost 0 bases to trimming and J lost 1 base, with 8 bases between them. The germline V gene encodes CDR1 SGDLS and CDR2 YYNGEE. CDR3 bases: TGTGCCAGCAGCGTAGGGACACGATCCTACGAGCAGTACTTC. Translating it yields CASSVGTRSYEQYF.

The gene calls are TRBV19 and TRBJ2-7, with D possibly being TRBD1 or TRBD2 (6 bases each). The CDR3 totals 16 residues. The V end lost 3 bases, the J end lost 0 bases, and 15 bases lay between the germline ends. Germline values: CDR1 LNHDA, CDR2 SQIVND (reference sequence). CDR3 protein: CASSITGGGSSYEQYF. The CDR3 region has the DNA TGTGCCAGTAGTATTACCGGAGGGGGGAGCTCCTACGAGCAGTACTTC. The complete variable domain, with remaining parts taken from reference TRBV19 and TRBJ2-7, reads DGGITQSPKYLFRKEGQNVTLSCEQNLNHDAMYWYRQDPGQGLRLIYYSQIVNDFQKGDIAEGYSVSREKKESFPLTVTSAQKNPTAFYLCASSITGGGSSYEQYFGPGTRLTVT.

The CDR3 DNA reads TGTGCCAGCGGGAGCGAGGCCTACGAGCAGTACTTC. As protein: CASGSEAYEQYF. J is TRBJ2-7 and V is TRBV6-5; a weak D match, TRBD2 (5 bases). Germline values: CDR1 MNHEY, CDR2 SVGAGI. The CDR3 totals 12 residues. Trimming took off 8 bases at V and 2 bases at J, with 10 bases between the two ends.

The chain links TRBV5-4 to TRBJ1-6; D remains ambiguous. The CDR3 has 15 residues. V was cut by 4 bases and J by 5 bases, with 13 bases left in between. Germline values: CDR1 SGHNT, CDR2 YYREEE (reference sequence). Here the CDR3 DNA reads TGTGCCAGCAGCCCCGCGCAATTGGATAATTCACCCCTCCACTTT. It is translated as CASSPAQLDNSPLHF.

The chain uses TRBV5-1 and TRBJ1-1, with D possibly matching TRBD1 (5 bases). V was shortened by 4 bases and J by 3 bases, with 16 bases between the two germline ends. CDR3 length: 15 amino acids. Germline V gene data show CDR1 as SGHRS and CDR2 as YFSETQ. The CDR3 sequence is CASSGRAQGDTEAFF. As DNA, the CDR3 is TGCGCCAGCAGCGGGAGGGCCCAAGGGGACACTGAAGCTTTCTTT.